This is a list of T cell receptor beta chains from one sample in a study of T cell responses to AZD1222 COVID-19 vaccine. Assay: immunoSEQ multiplex PCR; the TCRdb copy retains only in-frame clones and omits some. This table holds about 180,000 clones, 70% to 90% found once. The sample here was peripheral blood, taken 28 days after the second AZD1222 dose. The receptors derive from an adult who received the AZD1222 COVID-19 vaccine. CDR3s leave out the opening cysteine and the closing phenylalanine or tryptophan. Fields, in order: CDR3 length, V gene, J gene, CDR3 protein.

length: 13
V: TRBV19
J: TRBJ2-3
CDR3: ASSTPFLSTDTQY

length: 11
V: TRBV5-4
J: TRBJ2-3
CDR3: ASSLTSTDTQY

length: 12
V: TRBV7-9
J: TRBJ2-7
CDR3: ASSRQRVPYEQY

length: 13
V: TRBV7-2
J: TRBJ1-4
CDR3: ASSLELGPDEKLF

length: 10
V: TRBV7-9
J: TRBJ1-2
CDR3: ASSLQGTTIT

length: 13
V: TRBV3-1/TRBV3-2
J: TRBJ1-2
CDR3: ASSQETTGGRGYT

length: 12
V: TRBV10-3
J: TRBJ1-2
CDR3: AIRDPGQGYGYT

length: 13
V: TRBV28
J: TRBJ2-5
CDR3: ASSLPTGDGETQY

length: 12
V: TRBV6-1
J: TRBJ2-7
CDR3: ASSETSGAYEQY

length: 14
V: TRBV11-2
J: TRBJ1-6
CDR3: ASSLGQGRFNSPLH

length: 10
V: TRBV12-3/TRBV12-4
J: TRBJ1-3
CDR3: ASAGGGYTIY

length: 11
V: TRBV9
J: TRBJ1-3
CDR3: ASSVTDGNTIY

length: 10
V: TRBV6-4
J: TRBJ2-1
CDR3: ASSEHFGEQF

length: 16
V: TRBV10-2
J: TRBJ1-1
CDR3: ASSSGTGVPVGNTEAF

length: 11
V: TRBV5-8
J: TRBJ1-1
CDR3: ASSLYRGTEAF

length: 12
V: TRBV19
J: TRBJ1-2
CDR3: ASRAPGQSYGYT

length: 13
V: TRBV6-5
J: TRBJ1-2
CDR3: ASHLQGGANYGYT

length: 10
V: TRBV9
J: TRBJ1-2
CDR3: ASSVGFDGYT

length: 13
V: TRBV6-5
J: TRBJ1-6
CDR3: ASSTGASYNSPLH

length: 14
V: TRBV24-1
J: TRBJ2-2
CDR3: ATSDSWGGDTGELF

length: 10
V: TRBV28
J: TRBJ2-5
CDR3: ASSGGLETQY

length: 11
V: TRBV3-1/TRBV3-2
J: TRBJ1-5
CDR3: ASSQVQNQPQH

length: 11
V: TRBV2
J: TRBJ2-5
CDR3: ASRGGGQETQY

length: 13
V: TRBV5-1
J: TRBJ1-5
CDR3: ASSFGTGKGQPQH

length: 12
V: TRBV3-1/TRBV3-2
J: TRBJ2-7
CDR3: ASSQFPESYEQY

length: 13
V: TRBV27
J: TRBJ1-1
CDR3: ASSLSGAASPRAF

length: 11
V: TRBV3-1/TRBV3-2
J: TRBJ1-2
CDR3: ASSQDGSYGYT

length: 13
V: TRBV7-2
J: TRBJ2-2
CDR3: ASSPGWLGSGELF

length: 8
V: TRBV30
J: TRBJ1-2
CDR3: AWSGYGYT

length: 13
V: TRBV7-2
J: TRBJ1-6
CDR3: ASSLLGGGSSPLH

length: 10
V: TRBV2
J: TRBJ1-2
CDR3: ASSENSYGYT

length: 15
V: TRBV2
J: TRBJ2-2
CDR3: ASSETWGLTATGELF

length: 12
V: TRBV3-1/TRBV3-2
J: TRBJ2-5
CDR3: ASSQDPGMETQY

length: 14
V: TRBV28
J: TRBJ1-5
CDR3: ASSLFQGILDQPQH

length: 13
V: TRBV9
J: TRBJ1-3
CDR3: ASSPRLGSGNTIY

length: 12
V: TRBV5-4
J: TRBJ1-5
CDR3: ASTQGPHNQPQH

length: 14
V: TRBV15
J: TRBJ1-2
CDR3: ATSRAGQGVYYGYT

length: 12
V: TRBV5-1
J: TRBJ2-2
CDR3: ASSLDRVTGELF

length: 19
V: TRBV4-2
J: TRBJ1-2
CDR3: ASSQDPLLRQGEAISSGYT

length: 16
V: TRBV3-1/TRBV3-2
J: TRBJ2-3
CDR3: ASSQPGRGGSSTDTQY

length: 12
V: TRBV10-3
J: TRBJ2-7
CDR3: AISESGQPYEQY

length: 11
V: TRBV27
J: TRBJ2-3
CDR3: ASRHNRGDTQY

length: 14
V: TRBV7-2
J: TRBJ2-1
CDR3: ASSSRTSGGASPKF

length: 13
V: TRBV15
J: TRBJ1-3
CDR3: ATSRDGLSGNTIY

length: 13
V: TRBV5-1
J: TRBJ1-1
CDR3: ASSLDGDLNTEAF

length: 10
V: TRBV7-9
J: TRBJ1-2
CDR3: ASHQGSGGYT

length: 15
V: TRBV4-1
J: TRBJ1-5
CDR3: ASSQMVPDSFGQPQH

length: 12
V: TRBV5-1
J: TRBJ2-3
CDR3: ASRTSGSTDTQY

length: 13
V: TRBV6-5
J: TRBJ2-4
CDR3: ASTIDVGGKNIQY

length: 10
V: TRBV7-9
J: TRBJ1-1
CDR3: ASSLQTSEAF

length: 11
V: TRBV7-2
J: TRBJ2-3
CDR3: ASSSRYGDTQY

length: 12
V: TRBV11-1
J: TRBJ2-5
CDR3: ASSFFGSQETQY

length: 12
V: TRBV9
J: TRBJ1-3
CDR3: ASSVTGGGNTIY

length: 13
V: TRBV11-3
J: TRBJ2-2
CDR3: ASSLGGANTGELF

length: 11
V: TRBV11-2
J: TRBJ2-7
CDR3: ASSLRGGYEQY

length: 13
V: TRBV25-1
J: TRBJ2-1
CDR3: ASQTWGSSYNEQF

length: 12
V: TRBV30
J: TRBJ2-7
CDR3: AWSAGLAGSEQY